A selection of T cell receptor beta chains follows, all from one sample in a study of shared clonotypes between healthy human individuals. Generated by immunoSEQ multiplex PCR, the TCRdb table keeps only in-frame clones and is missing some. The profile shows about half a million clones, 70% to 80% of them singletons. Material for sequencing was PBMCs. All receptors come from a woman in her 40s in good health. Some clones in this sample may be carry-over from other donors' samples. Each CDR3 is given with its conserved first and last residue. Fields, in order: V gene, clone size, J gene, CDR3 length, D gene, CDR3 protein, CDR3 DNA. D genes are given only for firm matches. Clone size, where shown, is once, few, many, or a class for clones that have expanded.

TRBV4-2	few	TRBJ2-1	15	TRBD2	CASSLASGQVSEQFF	TGTGCCAGCAGCCTAGCTAGCGGGCAGGTTAGTGAGCAGTTCTTC
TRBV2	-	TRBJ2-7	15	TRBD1	CASSANRGPTYEQYF	TGTGCCAGCAGTGCCAACAGGGGGCCGACCTACGAGCAGTACTTC
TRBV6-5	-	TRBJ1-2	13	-	CASSYSRGHGYTF	TGTGCCAGCAGTTACTCCCGGGGACATGGCTACACCTTC
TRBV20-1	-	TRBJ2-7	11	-	CSARGLYEQYF	TGCAGTGCTAGAGGGCTCTACGAGCAGTACTTC
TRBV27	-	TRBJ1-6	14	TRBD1	CASSLPDRDSPLHF	TGTGCCAGCAGTTTGCCCGACAGGGATTCACCCCTCCACTTT
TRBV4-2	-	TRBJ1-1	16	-	CASSQEVGGGNTEAFF	TGTGCCAGCAGCCAAGAAGTCGGGGGCGGGAACACTGAAGCTTTCTTT
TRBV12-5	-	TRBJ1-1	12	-	CASGLTTSEAFF	TGTGCTAGTGGTTTGACTACAAGTGAAGCTTTCTTT
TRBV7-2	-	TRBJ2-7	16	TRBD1	CASSCTPGQGNYEQYF	TGTGCCAGCAGCTGCACGCCGGGACAGGGAAATTACGAGCAGTACTTC
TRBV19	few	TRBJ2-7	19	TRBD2	CASSGAGRLAGSASYEQYF	TGCGCCAGTAGCGGAGCTGGGCGGCTAGCGGGAAGTGCCTCGTACGAGCAGTACTTC
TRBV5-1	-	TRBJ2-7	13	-	CASSPGPDYEQYF	TGCGCCAGCAGCCCGGGACCCGACTACGAGCAGTACTTC
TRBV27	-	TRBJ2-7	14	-	CASSLSGVYREQYF	TGTGCCAGCAGTTTATCAGGGGTGTATCGGGAGCAGTACTTC
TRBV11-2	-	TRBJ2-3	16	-	CASFPVGERRTDTQYF	TGTGCCAGCTTCCCTGTGGGGGAGCGGAGGACAGATACGCAGTATTTT
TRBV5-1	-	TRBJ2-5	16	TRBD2	CASSLAGSGIWETQYF	TGCGCCAGCAGCTTGGCAGGTAGCGGGATCTGGGAGACCCAGTACTTC
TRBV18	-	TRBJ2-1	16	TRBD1	CASSPFPTGDYNEQFF	TGTGCCAGCTCACCATTTCCCACAGGGGACTACAATGAGCAGTTCTTC
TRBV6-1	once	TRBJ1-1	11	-	CASSDYGEAFF	TGTGCCAGCAGTGATTATGGTGAAGCTTTCTTT
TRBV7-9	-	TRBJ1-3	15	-	CASSLAGNPGNTIYF	TGTGCCAGCAGCTTAGCAGGGAACCCTGGAAACACCATATATTTT
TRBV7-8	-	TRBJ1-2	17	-	CASSFGGATGTNYGYTF	TGTGCCAGCAGCTTTGGGGGGGCCACAGGGACTAACTATGGCTACACCTTC
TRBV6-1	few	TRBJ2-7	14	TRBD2	CASISTSASYEQYF	TGTGCCAGCATTTCGACTAGCGCCAGCTACGAGCAGTACTTC
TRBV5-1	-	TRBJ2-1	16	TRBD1	CASSGRDRSSYNEQFF	TGCGCCAGCAGCGGCCGGGACAGGAGCTCCTACAATGAGCAGTTCTTC
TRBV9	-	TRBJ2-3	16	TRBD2	CASSTSGRGSTDTQYF	TGTGCCAGCAGCACTAGCGGGAGGGGGAGTACAGATACGCAGTATTTT
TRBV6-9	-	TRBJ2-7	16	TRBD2	CASSPRICPAGVQQYF	TGTGCCAGCAGTCCCCGAATTTGCCCAGCGGGAGTACAGCAGTACTTC
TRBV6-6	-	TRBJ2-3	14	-	CASSSMGFPDTQYF	TGTGCCAGCAGTTCTATGGGGTTCCCAGATACGCAGTATTTT
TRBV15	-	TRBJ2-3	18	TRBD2	CATSRDFTSGRETDTQYF	TGTGCCACCAGCAGAGATTTCACCAGCGGGAGGGAGACAGATACGCAGTATTTT
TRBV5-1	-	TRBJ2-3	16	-	CASSLAAGMSTDTQYF	TGCGCCAGCAGCTTGGCGGCAGGGATGTCGACAGATACGCAGTATTTT
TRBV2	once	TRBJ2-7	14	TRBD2	CASSGAGAGYEQYF	TGTGCCAGCAGTGGAGCGGGAGCGGGGTACGAGCAGTACTTC
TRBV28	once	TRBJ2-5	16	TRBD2	CASSNPRLAGGETQYF	TGTGCCAGCAGTAACCCAAGATTAGCGGGCGGGGAGACCCAGTACTTC
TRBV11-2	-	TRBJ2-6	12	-	CASSLGANVLTF	TGTGCCAGCAGCCTCGGGGCCAACGTCCTGACTTTC
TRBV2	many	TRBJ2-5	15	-	CASSWSAGNQETQYF	TGTGCCAGCAGTTGGAGTGCAGGGAACCAAGAGACCCAGTACTTC
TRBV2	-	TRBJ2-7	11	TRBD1	CASRDRVEQYF	TGTGCCAGCAGGGACAGGGTCGAGCAGTACTTC
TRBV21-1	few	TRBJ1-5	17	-	CASSKMDGQGKNQPQHF	TGTGCCAGCAGCAAAATGGACGGACAGGGGAAAAATCAGCCCCAGCATTTT
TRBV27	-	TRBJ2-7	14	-	CASSLSGTPPEQYF	TGTGCCAGCAGTTTATCGGGAACCCCCCCCGAGCAGTACTTC
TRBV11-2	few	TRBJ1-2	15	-	CASSSLSGRDYGYTF	TGTGCCAGCAGCTCGTTGTCGGGTCGGGACTATGGCTACACCTTC
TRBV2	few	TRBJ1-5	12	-	CASSVGGGPQHF	TGTGCCAGCAGTGTGGGAGGGGGGCCCCAGCATTTT
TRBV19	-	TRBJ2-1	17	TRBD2	CASSNQRGGRALYEQFF	TGTGCCAGTAGTAACCAACGAGGCGGGAGGGCCCTCTATGAGCAGTTCTTC
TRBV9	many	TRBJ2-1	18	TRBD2	CASSTGTSGRGGYNEQFF	TGTGCCAGCAGCACGGGGACTAGCGGGAGAGGGGGGTACAATGAGCAGTTCTTC
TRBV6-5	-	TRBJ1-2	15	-	CASSYPRGANYGYTF	TGTGCCAGCAGTTACCCCAGAGGGGCCAACTATGGCTACACCTTC
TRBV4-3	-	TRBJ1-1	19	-	CASSQDLIGQGRTSTEAFF	TGCGCCAGCAGCCAAGATCTAATCGGACAAGGGAGGACTAGCACTGAAGCTTTCTTT
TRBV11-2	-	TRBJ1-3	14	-	CASRPDGSGNTIYF	TGTGCCAGCAGACCTGACGGATCAGGAAACACCATATATTTT
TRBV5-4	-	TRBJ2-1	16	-	CASSLAGRSSYNEQFF	TGTGCCAGCAGCTTGGCTGGTAGGAGTTCCTACAATGAGCAGTTCTTC
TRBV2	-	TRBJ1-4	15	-	CASSEARAINEKLFF	TGTGCCAGCAGTGAAGCCCGAGCAATTAATGAAAAACTGTTTTTT
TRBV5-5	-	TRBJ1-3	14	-	CASTTRGSGNTIYF	TGTGCCAGCACCACCCGGGGCTCTGGAAACACCATATATTTT
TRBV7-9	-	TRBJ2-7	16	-	CASSLGAGFGSYEQYF	TGTGCCAGCAGCTTAGGCGCTGGGTTCGGCTCCTACGAGCAGTACTTC
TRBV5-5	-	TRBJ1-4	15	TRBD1	CASSLVGTGEEKLFF	TGTGCCAGCAGCTTGGTAGGGACAGGGGAAGAAAAACTGTTTTTT
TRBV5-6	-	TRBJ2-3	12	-	CASSYARDTQYF	TGTGCCAGCAGCTATGCCCGGGATACGCAGTATTTT
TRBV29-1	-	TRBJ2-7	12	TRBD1	CSAGQGSHEQYF	TGCAGCGCGGGACAGGGTTCCCACGAGCAGTACTTC
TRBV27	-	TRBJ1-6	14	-	CASRAQVGDSPLHF	TGTGCCAGCAGGGCCCAGGTGGGGGATTCACCCCTCCACTTT
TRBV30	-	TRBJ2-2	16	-	CAWSVGRTGTTGELFF	TGTGCCTGGAGTGTAGGTAGGACGGGGACGACCGGGGAGCTGTTTTTT
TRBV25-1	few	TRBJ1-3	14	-	CASSDWGTGNTIYF	TGTGCCAGCAGTGATTGGGGGACTGGAAACACCATATATTTT
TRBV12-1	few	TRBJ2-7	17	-	CASSLAGDSGNSYEQYF	TGTGCCAGCAGCCTGGCTGGAGATAGCGGTAACTCCTACGAGCAGTACTTC
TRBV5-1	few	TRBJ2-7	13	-	CASKGETFYEQYF	TGCGCCAGCAAGGGGGAGACATTCTACGAGCAGTACTTC
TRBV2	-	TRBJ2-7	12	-	CASSEALYEQYF	TGTGCCAGCAGTGAAGCCCTCTACGAGCAGTACTTC
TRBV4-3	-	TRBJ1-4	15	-	CASSQEGAANEKLFF	TGCGCCAGCAGCCAAGAGGGGGCAGCTAACGAAAAACTGTTTTTT
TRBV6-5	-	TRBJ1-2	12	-	CASSRVDGGYTF	TGTGCCAGCAGTCGTGTAGACGGAGGCTACACCTTC
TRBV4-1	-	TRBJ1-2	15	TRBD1	CASSQGDRANYGYTF	TGCGCCAGCAGCCAAGGCGACAGGGCTAACTATGGCTACACCTTC
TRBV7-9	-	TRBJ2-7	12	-	CASSLAFGQQYF	TGTGCCAGCAGCTTGGCGTTCGGCCAGCAGTACTTC
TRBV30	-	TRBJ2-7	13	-	CAWSPDQYYEQYF	TGTGCCTGGAGTCCGGACCAATACTACGAGCAGTACTTC
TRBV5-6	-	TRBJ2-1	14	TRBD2	CASSRLAGGNEQFF	TGTGCCAGCAGTCGGCTAGCGGGAGGCAATGAGCAGTTCTTC
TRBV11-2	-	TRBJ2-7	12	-	CASTGPLYEQYF	TGTGCCAGCACCGGCCCTCTCTACGAGCAGTACTTC